A selection of T cell receptor beta chains follows, all from one sample in a study of tumor-infiltrating lymphocytes in primary liver carcinoma. TCRdb analysed the multiplex PCR reads with MiXCR anew, one entry per CDR3 protein. The sample consists of tens of thousands of distinct CDR3 sequences, about three quarters of them appearing once. Sequences were obtained from liver tumor tissue from sampling region 1. These receptors were collected from a man aged 35 to 55 with primary liver carcinoma and hepatitis B virus infection. Each CDR3 is given with its conserved first and last residue. D genes are given only for firm matches. Size values are once, few and many counts, or a class for expanded clones, and some rows have none.

d_gene: .; v_gene: TRBV11-2; j_gene: TRBJ2-7; abundance: .; CDR3nt: TGTGCCAGCAACTTAGATCCGGGGGACGATATCTACGAGCAGTACTTC; CDR3aa: CASNLDPGDDIYEQYF
d_gene: .; v_gene: TRBV4-2; j_gene: TRBJ2-2; abundance: .; CDR3nt: TGTGCCAGCAGCCAGGATCAAACTCGGCGGGTCGGGAAGAACACCGGGGAGCTGTTTTTT; CDR3aa: CASSQDQTRRVGKNTGELFF
d_gene: .; v_gene: TRBV11-2; j_gene: TRBJ1-2; abundance: .; CDR3nt: TGTGCCAGCAGCCCAGTCGAGAGGGACTATGGTTACACCTTC; CDR3aa: CASSPVERDYGYTF
d_gene: TRBD1; v_gene: TRBV5-1; j_gene: TRBJ2-1; abundance: .; CDR3nt: TGCGCCAGCAGCTTGTATGGTGCAACAGGGGGCAGGAATGAGCAGATCTTC; CDR3aa: CASSLYGATGGRNEQIF
d_gene: .; v_gene: TRBV5-8; j_gene: TRBJ2-3; abundance: many; CDR3nt: TGTGCCAGCAGCTTTATTTCCACTAACACAGATACGCAGTATTTT; CDR3aa: CASSFISTNTDTQYF
d_gene: TRBD2; v_gene: TRBV12-3/TRBV12-4; j_gene: TRBJ2-3; abundance: .; CDR3nt: TGTGCCAACAGCCGCATGACTAGCGAAATGGCCGGATACTTT; CDR3aa: CANSRMTSEMAGYF
d_gene: .; v_gene: TRBV10-3; j_gene: TRBJ2-3; abundance: .; CDR3nt: TGTGTCATCAGTGAGGATAGCGTGGGGGATACACAGTATTTT; CDR3aa: CVISEDSVGDTQYF
d_gene: TRBD2; v_gene: TRBV2; j_gene: TRBJ2-3; abundance: .; CDR3nt: TGTGCCAGCAGTCCCGTTCGGACTAGCGGGAGACGCACAGATACGCAGTATTTT; CDR3aa: CASSPVRTSGRRTDTQYF
d_gene: .; v_gene: TRBV12-3/TRBV12-4; j_gene: TRBJ2-3; abundance: .; CDR3nt: TGTGCCAGCTTTCGGGACCAGGGCACAGATACGCAGTATTTT; CDR3aa: CASFRDQGTDTQYF
d_gene: .; v_gene: TRBV6-1; j_gene: TRBJ2-3; abundance: .; CDR3nt: TGTGCCAACAGTGCAGGCGAGGGCACAGATATGCAGTATTTT; CDR3aa: CANSAGEGTDMQYF
d_gene: .; v_gene: TRBV10-3; j_gene: TRBJ2-1; abundance: .; CDR3nt: TGTGCCATCAGTCCGTGGGGGGCAACATCCTACAATGAGCAGTTCTTC; CDR3aa: CAISPWGATSYNEQFF
d_gene: TRBD1; v_gene: TRBV11-2; j_gene: TRBJ1-3; abundance: .; CDR3nt: TGTGCCAGCCCTTTGGACAGGGGGCTAAACACCATATATTTT; CDR3aa: CASPLDRGLNTIYF
d_gene: .; v_gene: TRBV4-2; j_gene: TRBJ2-5; abundance: once; CDR3nt: TGTACCAGCAGCCATGATCGAGGTTTTAGAGAGACCCAGTACTTC; CDR3aa: CTSSHDRGFRETQYF
d_gene: .; v_gene: TRBV6-2/TRBV6-3; j_gene: TRBJ2-5; abundance: .; CDR3nt: TGTGCCAGCGAGCCTTCGTCGGAGGCGTTACAAGAGACCCAGTACTTC; CDR3aa: CASEPSSEALQETQYF
d_gene: TRBD2; v_gene: TRBV4-1; j_gene: TRBJ2-2; abundance: .; CDR3nt: TGCGCCATCAGTCTAGCGGGAGATGTCATCGGTGAGCTGTTTTTT; CDR3aa: CAISLAGDVIGELFF